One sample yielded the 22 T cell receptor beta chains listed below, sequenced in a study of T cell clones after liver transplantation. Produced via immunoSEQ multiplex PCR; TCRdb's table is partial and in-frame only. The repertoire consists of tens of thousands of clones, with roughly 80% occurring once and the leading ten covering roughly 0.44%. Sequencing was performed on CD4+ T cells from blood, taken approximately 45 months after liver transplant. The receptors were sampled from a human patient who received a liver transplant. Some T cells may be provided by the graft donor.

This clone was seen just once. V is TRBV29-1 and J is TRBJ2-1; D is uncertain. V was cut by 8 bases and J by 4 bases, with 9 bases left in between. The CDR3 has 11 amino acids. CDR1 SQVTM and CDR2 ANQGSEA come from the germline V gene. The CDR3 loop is CSTSTYNEQFF. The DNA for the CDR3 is TGCAGCACTTCGACATACAATGAGCAGTTCTTC.

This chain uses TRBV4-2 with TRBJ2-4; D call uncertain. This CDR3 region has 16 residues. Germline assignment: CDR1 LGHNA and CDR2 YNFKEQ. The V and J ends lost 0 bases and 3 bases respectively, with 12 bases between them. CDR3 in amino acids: CASSQEAGVSKNIQYF. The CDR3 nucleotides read TGTGCCAGCAGCCAAGAGGCAGGCGTTAGCAAAAACATTCAGTACTTC.

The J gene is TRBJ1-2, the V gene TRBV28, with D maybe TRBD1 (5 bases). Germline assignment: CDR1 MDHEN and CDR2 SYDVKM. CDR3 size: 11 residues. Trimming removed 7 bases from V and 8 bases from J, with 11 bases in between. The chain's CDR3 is CASNGGRGYTF. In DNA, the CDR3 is TGTGCCAGCAACGGGGGACGAGGCTACACCTTC.

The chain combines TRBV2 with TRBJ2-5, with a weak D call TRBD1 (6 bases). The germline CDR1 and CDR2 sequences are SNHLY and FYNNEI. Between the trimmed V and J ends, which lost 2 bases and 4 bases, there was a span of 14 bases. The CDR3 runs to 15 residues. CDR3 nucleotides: TGTGCCAGCAGTGAACCCAGGGGTGAACGAGAGACCCAGTACTTC. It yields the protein CASSEPRGERETQYF.

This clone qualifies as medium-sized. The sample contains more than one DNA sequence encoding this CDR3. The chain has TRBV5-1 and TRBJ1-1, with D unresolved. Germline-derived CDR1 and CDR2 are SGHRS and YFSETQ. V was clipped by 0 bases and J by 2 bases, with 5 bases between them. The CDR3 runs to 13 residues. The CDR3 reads CASSLDVNTEAFF. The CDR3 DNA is TGCGCCAGCAGCTTGGACGTAAACACTGAAGCTTTCTTT.

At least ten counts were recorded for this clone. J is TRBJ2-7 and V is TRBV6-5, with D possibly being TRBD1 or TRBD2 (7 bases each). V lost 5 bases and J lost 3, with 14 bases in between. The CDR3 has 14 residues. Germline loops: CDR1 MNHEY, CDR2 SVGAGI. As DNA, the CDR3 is TGTGCCAGCAGTCGACTAGCAGGGGGCTACGAGCAGTACTTC. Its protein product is CASSRLAGGYEQYF.

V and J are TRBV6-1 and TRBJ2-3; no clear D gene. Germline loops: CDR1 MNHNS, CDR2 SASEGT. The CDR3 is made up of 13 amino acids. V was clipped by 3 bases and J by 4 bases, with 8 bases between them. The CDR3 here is CASSDMGSDTQYF. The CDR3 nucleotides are TGTGCCAGCAGTGATATGGGATCAGATACGCAGTATTTT.

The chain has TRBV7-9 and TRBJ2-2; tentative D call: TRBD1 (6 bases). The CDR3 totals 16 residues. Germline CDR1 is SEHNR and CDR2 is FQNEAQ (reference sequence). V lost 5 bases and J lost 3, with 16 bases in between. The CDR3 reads CASSRGQGFYTGELFF. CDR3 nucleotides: TGTGCCAGCAGCCGGGGTCAGGGGTTTTACACCGGGGAGCTGTTTTTT.

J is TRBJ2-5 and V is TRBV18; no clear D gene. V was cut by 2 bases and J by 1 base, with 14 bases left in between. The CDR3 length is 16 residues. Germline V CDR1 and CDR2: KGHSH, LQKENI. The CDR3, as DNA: TGTGCCAGCTCACCATCGCTTGCCTCTAGCCAAGAGACCCAGTACTTC. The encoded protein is CASSPSLASSQETQYF.

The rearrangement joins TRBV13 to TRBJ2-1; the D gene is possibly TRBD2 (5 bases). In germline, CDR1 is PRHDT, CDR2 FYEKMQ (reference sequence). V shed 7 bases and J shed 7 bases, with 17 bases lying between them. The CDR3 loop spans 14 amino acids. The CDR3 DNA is TGTGCCAGCACCCAAAGGAGCGGACCAAATGAGCAGTTCTTC. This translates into CASTQRSGPNEQFF.

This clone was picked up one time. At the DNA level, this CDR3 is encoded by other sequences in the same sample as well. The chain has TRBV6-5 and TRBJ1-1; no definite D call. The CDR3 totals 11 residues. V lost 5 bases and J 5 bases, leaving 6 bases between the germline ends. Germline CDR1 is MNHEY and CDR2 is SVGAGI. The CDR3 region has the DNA TGTGCCAGCAGTCATGGAACTGAAGCTTTCTTT. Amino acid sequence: CASSHGTEAFF.

CDR3 in amino acids: CASSFRDSNQPQHF. The CDR3 DNA is TGTGCCAGCTCCTTCCGGGACAGCAATCAGCCCCAGCATTTT. J is TRBJ1-5 and V is TRBV18, with D perhaps TRBD1 (5 bases). Germline V gene data show CDR1 as KGHSH and CDR2 as LQKENI. V was shortened by 6 bases and J by 1 base, with 10 bases between the two germline ends. The CDR3 spans 14 residues.

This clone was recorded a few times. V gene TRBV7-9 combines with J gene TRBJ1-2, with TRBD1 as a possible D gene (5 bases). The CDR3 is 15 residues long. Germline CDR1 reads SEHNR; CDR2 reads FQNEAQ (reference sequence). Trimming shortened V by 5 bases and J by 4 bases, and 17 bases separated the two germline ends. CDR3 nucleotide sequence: TGTGCCAGCAGCCTCGGGGCCTCTGGGAGCTATGGCTACACCTTC. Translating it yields CASSLGASGSYGYTF.

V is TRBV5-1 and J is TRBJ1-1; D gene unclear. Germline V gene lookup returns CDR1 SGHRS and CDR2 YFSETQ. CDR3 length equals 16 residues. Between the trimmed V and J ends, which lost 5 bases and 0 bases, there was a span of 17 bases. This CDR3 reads CASRTGSLNMNTEAFF. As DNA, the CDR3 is TGCGCCAGCAGAACCGGGTCTCTAAACATGAACACTGAAGCTTTCTTT.

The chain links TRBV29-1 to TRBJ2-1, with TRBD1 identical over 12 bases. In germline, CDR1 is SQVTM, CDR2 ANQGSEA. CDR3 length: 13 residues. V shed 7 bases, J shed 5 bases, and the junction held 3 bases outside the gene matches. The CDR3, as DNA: TGCAGCGGGGGACAGGGGGCAGACAATGAGCAGTTCTTC. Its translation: CSGGQGADNEQFF.

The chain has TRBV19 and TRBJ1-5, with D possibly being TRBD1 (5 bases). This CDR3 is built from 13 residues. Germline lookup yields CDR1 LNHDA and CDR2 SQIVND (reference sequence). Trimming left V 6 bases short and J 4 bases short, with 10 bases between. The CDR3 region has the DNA TGTGCCAGTAGACGACAGACGAATCAGCCCCAGCATTTT. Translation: CASRRQTNQPQHF. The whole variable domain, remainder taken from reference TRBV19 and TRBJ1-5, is DGGITQSPKYLFRKEGQNVTLSCEQNLNHDAMYWYRQDPGQGLRLIYYSQIVNDFQKGDIAEGYSVSREKKESFPLTVTSAQKNPTAFYLCASRRQTNQPQHFGDGTRLSIL.

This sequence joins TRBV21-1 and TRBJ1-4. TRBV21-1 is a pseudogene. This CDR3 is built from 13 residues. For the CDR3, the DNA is TGTGCCAGCACGGAGCGGGGCAGGGGAAAACTGTTTTTT. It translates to CASTERGRGKLFF.

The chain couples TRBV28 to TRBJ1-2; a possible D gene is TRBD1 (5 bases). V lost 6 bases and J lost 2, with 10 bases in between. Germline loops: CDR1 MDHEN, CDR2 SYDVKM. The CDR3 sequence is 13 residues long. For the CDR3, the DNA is TGTGCCAGCAGACCCGCAGGGAACTATGGCTACACCTTC. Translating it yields CASRPAGNYGYTF.

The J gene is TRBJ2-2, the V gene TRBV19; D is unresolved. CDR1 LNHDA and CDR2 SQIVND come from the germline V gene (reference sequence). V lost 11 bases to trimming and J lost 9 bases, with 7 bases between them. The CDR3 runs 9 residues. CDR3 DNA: TGTGCCCCCGGGTGGGAGCTGTTTTTT. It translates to CAPGWELFF.

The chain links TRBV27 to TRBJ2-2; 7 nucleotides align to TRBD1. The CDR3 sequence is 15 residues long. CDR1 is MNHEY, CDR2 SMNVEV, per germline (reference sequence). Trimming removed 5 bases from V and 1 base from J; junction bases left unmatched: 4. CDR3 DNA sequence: TGTGCCAGCAGTCTTAGGACAGGGAACACCGGGGAGCTGTTTTTT. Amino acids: CASSLRTGNTGELFF.

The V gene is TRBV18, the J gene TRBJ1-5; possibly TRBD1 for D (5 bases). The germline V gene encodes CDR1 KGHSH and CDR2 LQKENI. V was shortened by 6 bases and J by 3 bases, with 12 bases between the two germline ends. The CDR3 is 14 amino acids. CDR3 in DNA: TGTGCCAGCTCCACGGGAGGGGCCAATCAGCCCCAGCATTTT. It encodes CASSTGGANQPQHF.

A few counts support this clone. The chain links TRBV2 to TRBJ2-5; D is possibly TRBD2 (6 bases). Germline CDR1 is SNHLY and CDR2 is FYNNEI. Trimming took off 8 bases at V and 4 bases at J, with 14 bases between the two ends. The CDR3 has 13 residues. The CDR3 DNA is TGTGCCAGCTCAGCGGGCCTAGTAGAGACCCAGTACTTC. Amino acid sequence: CASSAGLVETQYF.